One sample yielded the 24 T cell receptor beta chains listed below, sequenced in a study of regulatory dendritic cells for organ transplantation. Method: immunoSEQ multiplex PCR; TCRdb's copy keeps in-frame clones and lacks some. The sample contains around 30,000 clones, about four fifths of which appear only once. Sequenced input: naive CD4+ T cells from blood. Stated subset: CD45RA+ naive T cells. Receptors originate from a human donor in good health.

This chain connects TRBV25-1 to TRBJ1-4; the match to TRBD1 covers 7 bases. Germline trimming cut 1 base from V and 8 bases from J; bases unmatched to any gene: 7. This CDR3 contains 15 residues. Looked up from germline, CDR1 is MGHDK and CDR2 is SYGVNS. The CDR3 sequence: CASSEFAGGKEKLFF. The CDR3 DNA reads as TGTGCCAGCAGTGAATTCGCAGGGGGGAAGGAAAAACTGTTTTTT.

CDR3 bases: TGCGCCAGCAGCGAACAGGGCTTCGGCACTGAAGCTTTCTTT. As protein: CASSEQGFGTEAFF. The V gene is TRBV5-1, the J gene TRBJ1-1; D might be TRBD1 (6 bases). Trimming left V 4 bases short and J 4 bases short, with 14 bases between. Germline CDR1 and CDR2: SGHRS and YFSETQ. This CDR3 contains 14 residues. The entire variable domain, with the rest obtained from reference TRBV5-1 and TRBJ1-1, is as follows: KAGVTQTPRYLIKTRGQQVTLSCSPISGHRSVSWYQQTPGQGLQFLFEYFSETQRNKGNFPGRFSGRQFSNSRSEMNVSTLELGDSALYLCASSEQGFGTEAFFGQGTRLTVV.

The V call is TRBV7-2, the J call TRBJ2-3, with D possibly being TRBD2 (5 bases). The CDR3 is 13 amino acids. Germline CDR1 reads SGHTA; CDR2 reads FQGNSA. With 1 base removed from V and 9 bases from J, the gap between germline ends came to 11 bases. CDR3 amino acids: CASSLDGRGTQYF. CDR3 nucleotides: TGTGCCAGCAGCTTAGATGGGAGAGGGACGCAGTATTTT.

The V gene is TRBV7-2, the J gene TRBJ2-5, with TRBD1 matching over 8 bases. Germline-derived CDR1 and CDR2 are SGHTA and FQGNSA. V gave up 0 bases and J gave up 4 bases; unmatched junction bases: 10. This CDR3 contains 17 residues. CDR3 nucleotide sequence: TGTGCCAGCAGCTTAGCGGTACGGGGCAGGGGGCGAGAGACCCAGTACTTC. Amino acids: CASSLAVRGRGRETQYF. The complete variable domain, with remaining parts taken from reference TRBV7-2 and TRBJ2-5, reads GAGVSQSPSNKVTEKGKDVELRCDPISGHTALYWYRQSLGQGLEFLIYFQGNSAPDKSGLPSDRFSAERTGGSVSTLTIQRTQQEDSAVYLCASSLAVRGRGRETQYFGPGTRLLVL.

The chain is built from TRBV21-1 and TRBJ1-2; the listed D gene, TRBD1, was not tested against the DNA. TRBV21-1 is deemed a pseudogene. This CDR3 spans 15 amino acids. The CDR3 here is CASSNFFNRDYGYTF. The CDR3, as DNA: TGTGCCAGCAGCAATTTTTTTAACAGGGACTATGGCTACACCTTC.

This chain joins TRBV19 and TRBJ1-6; unclear D gene. The CDR3 is made up of 16 amino acids. The V end lost 3 bases, the J end lost 0 bases, and 9 bases lay between the germline ends. Germline CDR1 is LNHDA and CDR2 is SQIVND (reference sequence). The chain's CDR3 is CASSMTASSYNSPLHF. CDR3 DNA sequence: TGTGCCAGTAGTATGACTGCGAGCTCCTATAATTCACCCCTCCACTTT.

This chain connects TRBV5-1 to TRBJ1-2; 7 nucleotides line up with TRBD1. The germline V gene has CDR1 SGHRS and CDR2 YFSETQ. This CDR3 comprises 16 residues. Trimming cost V 4 bases and J 6 bases; bases outside gene matches: 15. This CDR3 reads CASSIRGDRERNGYTF. CDR3 bases: TGCGCCAGCAGCATTCGAGGTGACAGGGAGCGAAATGGCTACACCTTC.

This sequence joins TRBV9 and TRBJ1-1, with D perhaps matching TRBD1 (6 bases). Looked up from germline, CDR1 is SGDLS and CDR2 is YYNGEE. The CDR3 has 15 residues. V shed 0 bases and J shed 1 base, with 10 bases lying between them. CDR3 sequence (DNA): TGTGCCAGCAGCGTAGAAGGCAGGGGGAACACTGAAGCTTTCTTT. Protein sequence: CASSVEGRGNTEAFF.

This rearrangement joins TRBV19 to TRBJ1-2; weak D call: TRBD1 (6 bases). The V gene lost 6 bases and the J gene lost 8 bases, with 16 bases spanning the gap. Germline CDR1 reads LNHDA; CDR2 reads SQIVND (reference sequence). The CDR3 runs to 13 residues. CDR3 residues: CASRFMIGGGYTF. CDR3 in DNA: TGTGCCAGTAGGTTTATGATAGGGGGAGGCTACACCTTC.

This clone was counted only a few times. This rearrangement joins TRBV7-2 to TRBJ1-1; D uncertain. Trimming removed 7 bases at V and 5 bases at J, with 17 bases between. Germline V gene sequence: CDR1 SGHTA, CDR2 FQGNSA. The CDR3 consists of 14 residues. This chain's CDR3 is CASTFGSVGTEAFF. In nucleotides, the CDR3 is TGTGCCAGCACCTTCGGGTCAGTCGGAACTGAAGCTTTCTTT.

The chain links TRBV5-4 to TRBJ2-5; 11 nucleotides align to TRBD1. The end of the DNA aligns better with TRBJ2-7, so the J call may be wrong. Germline CDR1 is SGHNT and CDR2 is YYREEE (reference sequence). The CDR3 length is 15 residues. CDR3 sequence reads: CASSLVGTGGGEQYF. CDR3 DNA: TGTGCCAGCAGCTTGGTTGGGACAGGGGGGGGCGAGCAGTACTTC.

This clone was seen just once. This chain links TRBV5-1 with TRBJ1-2; maybe TRBD1 (5 bases). The germline V gene has CDR1 SGHRS and CDR2 YFSETQ. V dropped 0 bases and J dropped 7 bases, with 13 bases sitting between them. The CDR3 has 14 amino acids. CDR3 sequence reads: CASSLAVTGVGYTF. CDR3 coding DNA: TGCGCCAGCAGCTTGGCCGTAACAGGTGTTGGCTACACCTTC.

The chain recombines TRBV6-1 with TRBJ1-1; D is unclear. With 6 bases removed from V and 0 bases from J, the gap between germline ends came to 8 bases. The CDR3 is made up of 13 amino acids. The germline V gene encodes CDR1 MNHNS and CDR2 SASEGT. The CDR3 DNA reads as TGTGCCAGCAGGAAGGAGATGAACACTGAAGCTTTCTTT. Residues: CASRKEMNTEAFF.

This chain links TRBV7-2 with TRBJ2-7, with 7 bases identical to TRBD1. Trimming took 1 base from V and 5 from J; bases not matched to a gene: 5. The CDR3 is 14 amino acids. CDR1 and CDR2 from the germline V gene are SGHTA and FQGNSA. The CDR3 sequence: CASSLGQGPHEQYF. DNA for the CDR3: TGTGCCAGCAGCTTAGGACAGGGTCCCCACGAGCAGTACTTC. Full variable domain (remainder filled in from reference TRBV7-2 and TRBJ2-7): GAGVSQSPSNKVTEKGKDVELRCDPISGHTALYWYRQSLGQGLEFLIYFQGNSAPDKSGLPSDRFSAERTGGSVSTLTIQRTQQEDSAVYLCASSLGQGPHEQYFGPGTRLTVT.

The chain uses TRBV4-1 and TRBJ1-4; D perhaps matches TRBD1 (5 bases). There are 15 residues in the CDR3. Germline lookup yields CDR1 MGHRA and CDR2 YSYEKL. Trimming removed 0 bases at V and 8 bases at J, with 13 bases between. The DNA for the CDR3 is TGCGCCAGCAGCCAAGATAGTAGGGGCTGGGAAAAACTGTTTTTT. It specifies CASSQDSRGWEKLFF.

V usage is TRBV6-5 and J usage is TRBJ1-2; no definite D call. This CDR3 has 15 residues. CDR1 and CDR2 from the germline V gene are MNHEY and SVGAGI. V was shortened by 0 bases and J by 4 bases, with 12 bases between the two germline ends. CDR3 bases: TGTGCCAGCAGTTACTCAGAAGGTGGGCTCTATGGCTACACCTTC. This encodes CASSYSEGGLYGYTF.

CDR3 loop: CASSSEDRGWDNEQFF. The CDR3 nucleotides read TGTGCCAGCAGTTCCGAGGACAGGGGGTGGGACAATGAGCAGTTCTTC. This sequence joins TRBV6-5 and TRBJ2-1, with 10 bases fitting TRBD1. V lost 4 bases, J lost 5 bases, and 8 bases stayed unmatched. The CDR3 consists of 16 residues. Germline V gives CDR1 MNHEY, CDR2 SVGAGI.

The chain carries TRBV29-1 and TRBJ2-5; 12 bases map to TRBD2. CDR1 SQVTM and CDR2 ANQGSEA come from the germline V gene. J was trimmed by 5 bases and V by 5 bases; bases with no gene match: 3. The CDR3 loop spans 13 amino acids. CDR3 residues: CSVQTSGGETQYF. CDR3 bases: TGCAGCGTTCAGACTAGCGGGGGTGAGACCCAGTACTTC. The variable domain in full, with the rest retrieved from reference TRBV29-1 and TRBJ2-5, is SAVISQKPSRDICQRGTSLTIQCQVDSQVTMMFWYRQQPGQSLTLIATANQGSEATYESGFVIDKFPISRPNLTFSTLTVSNMSPEDSSIYLCSVQTSGGETQYFGPGTRLLVL.

This chain connects TRBV6-1 to TRBJ1-5; D gene uncertain. This CDR3 is built from 16 residues. With 2 bases removed from V and 0 bases from J, the gap between germline ends came to 11 bases. The germline V gene encodes CDR1 MNHNS and CDR2 SASEGT. The CDR3 DNA sequence: TGTGCCAGCAGTGAAATGGGAGCCTATAGCAATCAGCCCCAGCATTTT. It translates to CASSEMGAYSNQPQHF.

This chain links TRBV7-9 with TRBJ1-2, with D maybe TRBD1 (6 bases). Per germline, CDR1 SEHNR and CDR2 FQNEAQ (reference sequence). Trimming pared 4 bases from V and 8 bases from J, leaving 20 bases between. The length of the CDR3 is 15 residues. The CDR3 bases are TGTGCCAGCAGCTCGCGCGTCGACAGGACTGGGGGCTACACCTTC. Translation: CASSSRVDRTGGYTF.

This chain uses TRBV2 with TRBJ2-3; 7 bases are a match to TRBD2. The ends lost 6 bases at V and 2 bases at J; junction bases unmatched: 8. The CDR3 is 15 amino acids. Per the germline V gene, CDR1 is SNHLY and CDR2 is FYNNEI. The CDR3 DNA sequence: TGTGCCAGCAGCTCCCAGGGACTATCCACAGATACGCAGTATTTT. Translation: CASSSQGLSTDTQYF.

This clone appeared once. The chain is built from TRBV7-9 and TRBJ1-1; no definite D call. CDR3 length: 14 residues. CDR1 is SEHNR, CDR2 FQNEAQ, per germline (reference sequence). V lost 5 bases, J lost 5 bases, and 15 bases lay in between. CDR3 nucleotides: TGTGCCAGCAGCGGCCAAGGCACGGGAACTGAAGCTTTCTTT. It translates to CASSGQGTGTEAFF.

The chain links TRBV2 to TRBJ2-7; D possibly corresponds to TRBD2 (6 bases). Germline V gene lookup returns CDR1 SNHLY and CDR2 FYNNEI. This CDR3 comprises 16 residues. The V end lost 1 base, the J end lost 4 bases, and 17 bases lay between the germline ends. In nucleotides, the CDR3 is TGTGCCAGCAGTGAAGGGGAAAGCGGGTTTGCGTACGAGCAGTACTTC. Encoded protein: CASSEGESGFAYEQYF. The variable domain in full, with the rest retrieved from reference TRBV2 and TRBJ2-7, is EPEVTQTPSHQVTQMGQEVILRCVPISNHLYFYWYRQILGQKVEFLVSFYNNEISEKSEIFDDQFSVERPDGSNFTLKIRSTKLEDSAMYFCASSEGESGFAYEQYFGPGTRLTVT.

The rearrangement links TRBV18 to TRBJ1-1, with 8 bases identical to TRBD1. The V and J ends lost 4 bases and 8 bases, in that order; junction bases with no gene match: 6. Germline loops: CDR1 KGHSH, CDR2 LQKENI. The CDR3 extends over 13 amino acids. The CDR3 here is CASSRSRDREAFF. The CDR3 region has the DNA TGTGCCAGCTCACGATCAAGGGACAGGGAAGCTTTCTTT.